The 5 T cell receptor beta chains given below trace back to one sample, sequenced in a study of breast tumors, draining lymph nodes, adjacent tissues. The lymph nodes were axillary draining lymph nodes from breast cancer patients. TCRdb fed the multiplex PCR reads into MiXCR, producing one record per CDR3 protein. Of approximately 210,000 distinct CDR3 sequences detected, nearly 35% appear once; the ten largest clones hold over 3.5%. The sample taken for sequencing was axillary lymph node tissue. These receptors came from a female donor with breast cancer. Some clones in this sample may be carry-over from other donors' samples.

On this clonotype itself: One base away lies a much larger clone, so this may be a sequencing read error. V usage is TRBV4-1 and J usage is TRBJ1-4, with D maybe TRBD1 (6 bases). V was cut by 8 bases and J by 5 bases, with 15 bases left in between. Germline values: CDR1 MGHRA, CDR2 YSYEKL. This CDR3 has 14 residues. The DNA of the CDR3 is TGCGCCAGCGGCCGGGGACATAGAAATGAAAAACTGTTTTTT. Protein sequence: CASGRGHRNEKLFF.

There are many counts of this clonotype. One end of the junction does not line up with germline, which may come from a read error. This rearrangement joins TRBV20-1 to TRBJ1-2; TRBD1 matches 7 bases. The CDR3 runs to 12 residues. In germline, CDR1 is DFQATT, CDR2 SNEGSKA (reference sequence). The CDR3 loop reads CSAKEGQWGSTF. Written as DNA, the CDR3 is TGCAGTGCTAAGGAGGGACAGTGGGGCTCCACCTTC.

The chain is built from TRBV28 and TRBJ2-3; 8 bases match TRBD2. The CDR3 is 14 amino acids. V lost 6 bases and J lost 6; bases outside the gene matches: 8. Germline V CDR1 and CDR2: MDHEN, SYDVKM. Here the CDR3 reads CASRQSGSVDTQYF. The CDR3 DNA is TGTGCCAGCAGGCAGAGCGGGAGTGTGGATACGCAGTATTTT.

This clonotype showed up many times. This chain links TRBV20-1 with TRBJ1-3; no clear D. Germline V CDR1 and CDR2: DFQATT, SNEGSKA (reference sequence). CDR3 size: 14 residues. Trimming removed 0 bases from V and 3 bases from J, with 9 bases in between. CDR3: CSARDLRDGNTIYF. The CDR3 DNA follows: TGCAGTGCTAGAGATTTGAGGGATGGAAACACCATATATTTT.

This clonotype was picked up many times. V is TRBV2 and J is TRBJ2-2; weak D call: TRBD1 (6 bases). Trimming shortened V by 6 bases and J by 7 bases, and 9 bases separated the two germline ends. This CDR3 is built from 12 residues. CDR1 is SNHLY, CDR2 FYNNEI, per germline. CDR3 sequence (DNA): TGTGCCAGCAGCGGACAGATCGGGGAGCTGTTTTTT. Its translation: CASSGQIGELFF.